The T cell receptor (beta chain) under discussion was sequenced for a study of blood T cell repertoires in COVID-19 (dated by TCRdb to about 2020). Broadly, across the study: Collaborator samples came from the United States, Italy and Spain and covered acute and convalescent phases of COVID-19. The material from the prospective study consisted of cDNA or gDNA derived from T cells, B-cell-depleted T cells, or PBMCs. Subjects who had been exposed to COVID-19, were actively infected with it, or had recovered from it provided the deeply sampled blood TCRbeta repertoires that made up the dataset. A freely available public database, intended as a resource for researchers studying the immune response to SARS-CoV-2, is where the repertoires were released. Samples were obtained from the ongoing ImmuneRACE study (first 160 participants) and from 1,000 to 1,500 subjects provided by 6 global collaborators. The sample metadata nearly always contained a de-identified subject ID, COVID-19 status, age in years and sex. Where available, HLA class I and class II types were obtained from metadata supplied by the sample provider rather than from assay-based typing. Overall study outcomes, separate from this receptor: Clinical and demographic metadata were provided uncurated, with the amount varying by source and participant.

Another Seattle source contributed samples from volunteer blood donors who had recovered from COVID-19. The collaborating institutions used their own protocols to collect whole blood in K2EDTA tubes. For TCRbeta analysis, collaborators shipped samples as frozen whole blood, isolated PBMCs, or DNA extracted from either of those sample types. TCRbeta CDR3 regions were amplified from genomic DNA using the immunoSEQ Assay, a bias-controlled multiplex PCR. Under the source paper's analysis protocol: The number of nucleated cells in each sample was estimated from the amplification of reference gene primers within the assay. To quantify the absolute abundance of each unique TCRbeta CDR3 rearrangement, sequence reads were collapsed and filtered. Productive Simpson clonality was computed per sample as the square root of Simpson's diversity index over productive rearrangements. TCRdb stores this immuneACCESS table with in-frame sequences only. Part of the clones is absent; in the studies checked, under half of the shortfall reflects unresolved V genes, and no reason is known for the rest. V and J calls and clone size follow that table, whereas D and trimming were derived from the DNA. Across this sample there are 200,000 or so clones, with around 84% seen only once. 2.9% of the sample belongs to the ten largest clones.

The CDR3, cysteine through phenylalanine, is 16 amino acids long. Of the read, only the CDR3 DNA is kept; its 48 bases are in frame from base 1. Trimming removed 5 bases from V and 1 base from J, leaving 15 bases between the germline ends. From the germline V gene, CDR1 is SNHLY and CDR2 is FYNNEI. Turning to this clone: Its antigen is not yet known. It has no much larger one-base neighbor in the sample; base qualities were not kept.

Sequencing input: peripheral blood. This sequence was found in a man over 45 who had recovered from COVID-19. The chain employs TRBV2 and TRBJ1-3, with no D gene named confidently. This receptor carries the CDR3 CASSLEGRRSGNTIYF. The sequenced DNA is TGTGCCAGCAGTCTCGAAGGGAGACGATCTGGAAACACCATATATTTT.